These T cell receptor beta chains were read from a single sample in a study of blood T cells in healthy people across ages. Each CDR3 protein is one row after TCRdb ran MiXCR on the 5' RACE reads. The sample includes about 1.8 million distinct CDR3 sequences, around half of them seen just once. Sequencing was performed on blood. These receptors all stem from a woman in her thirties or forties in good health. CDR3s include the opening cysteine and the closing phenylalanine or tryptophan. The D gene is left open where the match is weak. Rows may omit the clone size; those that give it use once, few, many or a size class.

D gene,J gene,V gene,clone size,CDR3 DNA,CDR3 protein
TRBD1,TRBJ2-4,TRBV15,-,TGTGCCACCAGCAGAGCGCGACAGGGGGCGGACATTCAGTACTTC,CATSRARQGADIQYF
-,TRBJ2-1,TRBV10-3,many,TGTGCCATCGGTAACAGGGAGGAGAATGAGCAGTTCTTC,CAIGNREENEQFF
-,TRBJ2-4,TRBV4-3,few,TGCGCCAGCAGCCAAAAGGCTCAGGGGGCCAAAAACATTCAGTACTTC,CASSQKAQGAKNIQYF
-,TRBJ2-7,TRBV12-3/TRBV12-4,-,TGTGCCAGCACCCCAGAGGCTACAGGCTTATACGAGCAGTACTTC,CASTPEATGLYEQYF
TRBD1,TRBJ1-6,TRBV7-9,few,TGTGCCAGCAGCTCGCAGACAGGGCAGAGCTCCTATAATTCACCCCTCCACTTT,CASSSQTGQSSYNSPLHF
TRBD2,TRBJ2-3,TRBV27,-,TGTGCCAGCAGCCCTGGACTAGCGGAGCCAGATACGCAGTATTTT,CASSPGLAEPDTQYF
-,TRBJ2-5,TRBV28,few,TGTGCCAGCAGTTTAGGCAGGAGGAGACGGACCCAGTACTTC,CASSLGRRRRTQYF
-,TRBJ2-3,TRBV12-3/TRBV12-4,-,TGTGCCAGCAGGCCGTCACAGGAAGATACGCAGTATTTT,CASRPSQEDTQYF
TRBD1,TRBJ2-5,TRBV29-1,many,TGCAGCGTTGAAACCGACAGGGGTCGAAATAGGGGACACCAGTACTTC,CSVETDRGRNRGHQYF
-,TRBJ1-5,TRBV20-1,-,TGCAGTGCTAGAGATAAGTGGGCTCGGCCCCAGCATTTT,CSARDKWARPQHF
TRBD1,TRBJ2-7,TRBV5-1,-,TGCGCCAGCAGCTCAACAGGGGCCAGAACCTACGAGCAGTACTTC,CASSSTGARTYEQYF
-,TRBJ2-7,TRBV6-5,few,TGTGCCAGCAGCTACGGGACCCCCGCAGCCTACGAGCAGTACTTC,CASSYGTPAAYEQYF
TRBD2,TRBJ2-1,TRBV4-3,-,TGCGCCAGCCCATCACAGCGGGAGGGCTCCTACAATGAGCAGTTCTTC,CASPSQREGSYNEQFF
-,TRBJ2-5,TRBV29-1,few,TGCAGCGTGAAGAGTTTCCAAGAGACCCAGTACTTC,CSVKSFQETQYF
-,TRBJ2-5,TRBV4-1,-,TGCGCCAGCAGCCAAGTCCTTGATAGGGAAGAGACCCAGTACTTC,CASSQVLDREETQYF
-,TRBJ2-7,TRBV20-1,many,TGCAGTGCTGGGACACGGGCCAACGCCTACGAGCAGTACTTC,CSAGTRANAYEQYF
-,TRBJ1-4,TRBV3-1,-,TGTGCCAGCAGCCAAGACGGAGCGAGGCGTGAAAAACTGTTTTTT,CASSQDGARREKLFF
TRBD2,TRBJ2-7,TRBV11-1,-,TGTGCCAGCAGCGAGGGACTAGCATATCACGAGCAGTACTTC,CASSEGLAYHEQYF
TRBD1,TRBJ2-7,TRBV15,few,TGTGCCACCAGCATTCCCCGCACGGGACAGGGAACCGACGAGCAGTACTTC,CATSIPRTGQGTDEQYF
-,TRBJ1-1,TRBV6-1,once,TGTGCCAGCAGGGTGACAGTCCTGAACACTGAAGCTTTCTTT,CASRVTVLNTEAFF
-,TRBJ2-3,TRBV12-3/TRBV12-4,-,TGTGCCAGCAGTTTAAGGGATTCAGGGAGGGATACGCAGTATTTT,CASSLRDSGRDTQYF
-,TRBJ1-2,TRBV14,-,TGTGCCAGCAGCCACAGGGGCGTTAGGGATGGCTACACCTTC,CASSHRGVRDGYTF
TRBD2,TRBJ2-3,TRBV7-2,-,TGTGCCAGCAGCCACCGGACTAGCTCCACAGATACGCAGTATTTT,CASSHRTSSTDTQYF
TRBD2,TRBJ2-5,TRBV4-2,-,TGTGCCAGCAGCCACGGAGGGGCCAGCGGGGGCCTCGTGACCCAGTACTTC,CASSHGGASGGLVTQYF
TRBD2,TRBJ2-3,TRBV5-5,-,TGTGCCAGCAGCTCCAAGTTGACTAGCGGGGCAGATACGCAGTATTTT,CASSSKLTSGADTQYF
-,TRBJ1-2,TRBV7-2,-,TGTGCCAGCAGCTTAGAACGGCTTGACGGCTACACCTTC,CASSLERLDGYTF
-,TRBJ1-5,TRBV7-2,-,TGTGCCAGCAGCTTAGTTGGGGCGGGCGGTCAGCCCCAGCATTTT,CASSLVGAGGQPQHF
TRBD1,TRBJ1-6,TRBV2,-,TGTGCCAGCAGTCGGACAGGGGGCTCTATTTTGGATTCACCCCTCCACTTT,CASSRTGGSILDSPLHF
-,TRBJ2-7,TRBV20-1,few,TGCAGTGCTACCAGAACAGGGAGCTCCTACGAGCAGTACTTC,CSATRTGSSYEQYF
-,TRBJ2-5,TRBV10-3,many,TGTGCCATCAGTGATAGGCAGCAAGAGACCCAGTACTTC,CAISDRQQETQYF
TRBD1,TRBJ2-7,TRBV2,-,TGTGCCAGCAGTGAAGGAAGGACAGGGTCCTACGAGCAGTACTTC,CASSEGRTGSYEQYF
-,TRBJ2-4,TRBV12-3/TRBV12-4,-,TGTGCCAGCAGTTTAGCCAGGACCAAAAACATTCAGTACTTC,CASSLARTKNIQYF
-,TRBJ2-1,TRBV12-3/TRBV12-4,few,TGTGCCAGCACCGGGGCGTCTCGTTACAATGAGCAGTTCTTC,CASTGASRYNEQFF
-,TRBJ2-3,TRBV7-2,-,TGTGCCAGCAGCTTAAGGGGGAGGATAGATACGCAGTATTTT,CASSLRGRIDTQYF
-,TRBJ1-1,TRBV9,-,TGTGCCAGCAGCGTAGGAACAGGCTCACACACTGAAGCTTTCTTT,CASSVGTGSHTEAFF
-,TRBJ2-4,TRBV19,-,TGTGCCAGCGAGGGGGGTGCCAAAAACATTCAGTACTTC,CASEGGAKNIQYF
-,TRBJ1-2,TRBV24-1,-,TGTGCCACCAGTGGCGTGGGTGTCGCCTATGGCTACACCTTC,CATSGVGVAYGYTF
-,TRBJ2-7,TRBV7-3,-,TGTGCCAGCAGCTTAACTACCGGTTCGGAGGAGTCCTACGAGCAGTACTTC,CASSLTTGSEESYEQYF